This entry concerns a single T cell receptor beta chain. Its specificity is unknown. Germline-derived CDR1 and CDR2 are MRHNA and SNTAGT. CDR3 length equals 14 residues. Trimming cost V 4 bases and J 6 bases; bases outside gene matches: 5. The PCR employed 60 Vbeta primers together with 13 Jbeta primers. Repertoires were generated with immunoSEQ multiplex PCR, while TCRdb's copy carries only in-frame clones and drops some. Its table lists under 200,000 clones. The sample belongs to a study of cytomegalovirus exposure and HLA in healthy donors. Findings and caveats of the study: It was reported in a later analysis that an Asian-associated ancestry cluster showed fewer N-insertions than the roughly 670-donor mean. Many donors carried some public TCRs, although rarity characterized most TCR sequences. Productive rates of about 87% or about 30% were seen for most TCR beta V segments in an earlier analysis. Later work associated roughly 17,000 TCR beta sequences with HLA alleles at 0.05 false discovery rate.

The sequence derives from a woman younger than 30 in good health and CMV-seropositive. J is TRBJ2-3 and V is TRBV6-4, with 9 nucleotides matching TRBD1. Specimen: PBMCs. CDR3 loop: CASSAGQGSDTQYF. The CDR3, as DNA: TGTGCCAGCAGTGCGGGACAGGGATCCGATACGCAGTATTTT.